These T cell receptor beta chains were read from a single sample in a study of PD-L1 blockade in urothelial cancer. Assay used: immunoSEQ multiplex PCR; TCRdb lists only in-frame clones, some missing. The repertoire consists of 95,000 to 100,000 clones, with roughly 87% occurring once and the leading ten covering approximately 2%. The source was PBMCs, collected around atezolizumab (anti-PD-L1) treatment. All receptors derive from a man between 60 and 75 years old with urothelial cancer. CDR3s include the opening cysteine and the closing phenylalanine or tryptophan. The D gene is left open where the match is weak. Where a row states a size, it is once, few, many or the class of an expanded clone; other rows omit it.

clone_size,j_call,d_call,v_call,cdr3_length,cdr3_aa,cdr3_nt
.,TRBJ2-2,TRBD1,TRBV9,15,CASGLGQGSTGELFF,TGTGCCAGCGGCCTTGGACAGGGCTCCACCGGGGAGCTGTTTTTT
.,TRBJ2-2,.,TRBV7-2,18,CASSLELAARANTGELFF,TGTGCCAGCAGCTTAGAACTGGCGGCCAGGGCGAACACCGGGGAGCTGTTTTTT
.,TRBJ2-7,.,TRBV9,15,CASSEGGGQAYEQYF,TGTGCCAGCAGCGAGGGGGGGGGACAGGCCTACGAGCAGTACTTC
.,TRBJ2-7,.,TRBV18,14,CASSPYQAPNEQYF,TGTGCCAGCTCACCCTATCAGGCCCCCAACGAGCAGTACTTC
.,TRBJ2-2,.,TRBV5-5,14,CASSLTELRGELFF,TGTGCCAGCAGCTTGACGGAGCTCCGCGGGGAGCTGTTTTTT
.,TRBJ2-2,TRBD2,TRBV2,17,CASSRGLAGGSTGELFF,TGTGCCAGCAGTCGGGGACTAGCGGGAGGAAGTACCGGGGAGCTGTTTTTT
once,TRBJ2-5,.,TRBV7-9,12,CASRIEGLDQYF,TGTGCCAGCAGGATTGAGGGTTTGGACCAGTACTTC
.,TRBJ2-7,TRBD2,TRBV19,14,CASSRTSGVYEQYF,TGTGCCAGTAGTAGGACTAGCGGGGTCTACGAGCAGTACTTC
.,TRBJ1-5,TRBD1,TRBV5-4,13,CASSVDRDQPQHF,TGTGCCAGCAGCGTAGACAGGGATCAGCCCCAGCATTTT
.,TRBJ2-7,TRBD2,TRBV6-6,14,CASTLAGKGYEQYF,TGTGCCAGCACTTTAGCGGGAAAGGGCTACGAGCAGTACTTC
.,TRBJ2-7,TRBD2,TRBV27,16,CASSRPAGGSFNEQYF,TGTGCCAGCAGTCGCCCCGCTGGCGGGAGTTTTAACGAGCAGTACTTC
.,TRBJ1-2,.,TRBV7-2,14,CASSLDSSGYGYTF,TGTGCCAGCAGCTTAGACAGCTCTGGGTATGGCTACACCTTC
.,TRBJ2-7,TRBD1,TRBV7-2,13,CASRRTGSDEQYF,TGTGCCAGCAGGAGGACAGGGAGCGACGAGCAGTACTTC
.,TRBJ2-7,TRBD2,TRBV6-5,15,CASSYGLAGFIEQYF,TGTGCCAGCAGTTACGGACTAGCGGGGTTCATCGAGCAGTACTTC
.,TRBJ1-2,.,TRBV27,12,CASSEGFGGYTF,TGTGCCAGCAGTGAGGGATTTGGTGGCTACACCTTC